This entry lists 19 T cell receptor beta chains sequenced from one sample in a study of cytomegalovirus exposure and HLA in healthy donors. Primers for the PCR totalled 60 Vbeta and 13 Jbeta. TCRdb keeps only in-frame clones here, not all; method: immunoSEQ multiplex PCR. The sample has about 120,000 clones; roughly 14% are singletons. The sample was PBMCs. The source is a woman aged 18-30 years in good health and CMV-seronegative.

The chain employs TRBV2 and TRBJ1-1, with D maybe TRBD1 (5 bases). There are 17 residues in the CDR3. From germline, CDR1 is SNHLY and CDR2 FYNNEI. V was cut by 4 bases and J by 0 bases, with 18 bases left in between. Here the CDR3 reads CASSGNRRKSVNTEAFF. CDR3 nucleotide sequence: TGTGCCAGCAGTGGTAACAGGCGGAAATCAGTGAACACTGAAGCTTTCTTT.

This clone occurred a few times. The V and J genes are TRBV6-5 and TRBJ2-5, with 7 bases matching TRBD2. The ends lost 6 bases at V and 4 bases at J; junction bases unmatched: 8. Germline assignment: CDR1 MNHEY and CDR2 SVGAGI. This CDR3 is 14 amino acids long. CDR3 nucleotides: TGTGCCAGCAGCCTTTACGGCGGGGGAGAGACCCAGTACTTC. Residues: CASSLYGGGETQYF.

This clone was seen a few times. The chain has TRBV29-1 and TRBJ1-2; D is ambiguous. V lost 6 bases, J lost 7 bases, and 21 bases lay in between. Germline loops: CDR1 SQVTM, CDR2 ANQGSEA. CDR3 length: 14 residues. The CDR3 protein is CSVATGPRTGGYTF. CDR3 nucleotide sequence: TGCAGCGTAGCCACTGGACCGAGGACTGGTGGCTACACCTTC.

This clone was found a few times. This chain links TRBV2 with TRBJ2-1, with 13 nucleotides matching TRBD2. CDR3 length: 15 residues. Germline V CDR1 and CDR2: SNHLY, FYNNEI. Trimming at V came to 6 bases and at J to 6 bases, leaving 5 bases not matched to a gene. Written as DNA, the CDR3 is TGTGCCAGCAGACGGACTAGCGGGAGAGGCAATGAGCAGTTCTTC. Residues: CASRRTSGRGNEQFF.

The chain has TRBV15 and TRBJ1-6; TRBD1 matches 9 bases. Germline V gene lookup returns CDR1 LNHNV and CDR2 YYDKDF (reference sequence). The CDR3 covers 16 residues. V shed 0 bases, J shed 9 bases, and the junction held 6 bases outside the gene matches. The CDR3 region is CATSRDRGQGSSPLHF. CDR3 nucleotide sequence: TGTGCCACCAGCAGAGATCGGGGACAGGGTAGTTCACCCCTCCACTTT.

The V and J genes are TRBV7-9 and TRBJ1-1; D is ambiguous. The CDR3 sequence is 15 residues long. V was trimmed by 0 bases and J by 3 bases, leaving 11 bases between them. Per the germline V gene, CDR1 is SEHNR and CDR2 is FQNEAQ (reference sequence). The CDR3 nucleotides read TGTGCCAGCAGCTTAGCGCTGGTCAGTTACACTGAAGCTTTCTTT. It specifies CASSLALVSYTEAFF. Together with reference TRBV7-9 and TRBJ1-1, the CDR3 gives the full variable domain: DTGVSQNPRHKITKRGQNVTFRCDPISEHNRLYWYRQTLGQGPEFLTYFQNEAQLEKSRLLSDRFSAERPKGSFSTLEIQRTEQGDSAMYLCASSLALVSYTEAFFGQGTRLTVV.

This clone was picked up a small number of times. The V gene is TRBV7-2, the J gene TRBJ2-3; 9 bases are a match to TRBD1. Germline-derived CDR1 and CDR2 are SGHTA and FQGNSA. CDR3 size: 15 residues. The V and J ends lost 0 bases and 8 bases, in that order; junction bases with no gene match: 6. The CDR3 DNA reads TGTGCCAGCAGCTTAGCCAGACAGGGGGTTATTACGCAGTATTTT. Residues: CASSLARQGVITQYF.

This clone was seen a few times. V is TRBV25-1 and J is TRBJ2-1, with D possibly matching TRBD2 (5 bases). Germline CDR1 MGHDK, CDR2 SYGVNS. The V gene lost 7 bases and the J gene lost 11 bases, with 18 bases spanning the gap. The CDR3 runs to 13 residues. The CDR3 reads CASTSTRLGKQFF. The CDR3 region has the DNA TGTGCCAGCACCTCCACTAGGTTAGGGAAGCAGTTCTTC.

A few counts support this clone. The chain uses TRBV5-1 and TRBJ2-5; D possibly corresponds to TRBD1 (7 bases). The CDR3 extends over 13 amino acids. V was pared by 10 bases and J by 6 bases, with 19 bases between. Germline V gene lookup returns CDR1 SGHRS and CDR2 YFSETQ. CDR3 bases: TGCGCCCTACGGGGGCAGGGGGTTCAGACCCAGTACTTC. Encoded protein: CALRGQGVQTQYF.

This sequence joins TRBV6-1 and TRBJ2-5; D remains ambiguous. This CDR3 has 16 amino acids. Trimming stripped 0 bases from V and 1 base from J, with 12 bases between. Germline V gene data show CDR1 as MNHNS and CDR2 as SASEGT. The CDR3 DNA reads as TGTGCCAGCAGTGAAGCCAGCTGGAGCGCCCAAGAGACCCAGTACTTC. Encoded protein: CASSEASWSAQETQYF.

This clone was observed a handful of times. V usage is TRBV28 and J usage is TRBJ2-7; D is perhaps TRBD1 (6 bases). V dropped 2 bases and J dropped 5 bases, with 16 bases sitting between them. The CDR3 has 15 residues. The germline V gene encodes CDR1 MDHEN and CDR2 SYDVKM. The CDR3 coding sequence is TGTGCCAGCAGTTTAGGGGGCCTCTGGCCAAACGAGCAGTACTTC. Protein product: CASSLGGLWPNEQYF.

V usage is TRBV4-3 and J usage is TRBJ2-4, with 7 positions matching TRBD1. The ends lost 4 bases at V and 5 bases at J; junction bases unmatched: 8. Germline V gives CDR1 LGHNA, CDR2 YSLEER. This CDR3 comprises 15 residues. CDR3 DNA sequence: TGCGCCAGCAGCCTTGGGACAGCCCTTCAAAACATTCAGTACTTC. Protein: CASSLGTALQNIQYF.

V and J are TRBV20-1 and TRBJ1-2; 7 bases line up with TRBD1. This CDR3 has 11 residues. From germline, CDR1 is DFQATT and CDR2 SNEGSKA (reference sequence). V dropped 8 bases and J dropped 8; count of bases not matched to a gene: 8. The CDR3 protein is CSSFTGDGYTF. CDR3 in DNA: TGCAGTTCCTTCACAGGGGACGGCTACACCTTC.

The genes are TRBV7-2 and TRBJ1-2, with D uncertain. V was clipped by 7 bases and J by 11 bases, with 17 bases between them. This CDR3 region has 12 residues. CDR1 is SGHTA and CDR2 is FQGNSA in the germline V gene. CDR3 residues: CASTEDPSRYTF. The DNA of the CDR3 is TGTGCCAGCACCGAGGATCCATCCCGGTACACCTTC.

This clone was recorded a few times. Other DNA sequences in the sample encode the same CDR3. The chain has TRBV5-1 and TRBJ1-2, with a possible D match to TRBD1 (5 bases). Germline assignment: CDR1 SGHRS and CDR2 YFSETQ. The germline V and J ends were trimmed by 0 bases and 4 bases, with 10 bases remaining between them. The CDR3 has 14 amino acids. The CDR3, as DNA: TGCGCCAGCAGCTTGGGCCAGGGAGGCTATGGCTACACCTTC. This codes for CASSLGQGGYGYTF. Variable domain in full (rest from reference TRBV5-1 and TRBJ1-2): KAGVTQTPRYLIKTRGQQVTLSCSPISGHRSVSWYQQTPGQGLQFLFEYFSETQRNKGNFPGRFSGRQFSNSRSEMNVSTLELGDSALYLCASSLGQGGYGYTFGSGTRLTVV.

This clone was detected a few times. The chain couples TRBV6-5 to TRBJ2-2; 7 bases agree with TRBD1. This CDR3 is built from 15 residues. Trimming cost V 2 bases and J 2 bases; bases outside gene matches: 2. Germline V CDR1 and CDR2: MNHEY, SVGAGI. The CDR3 reads CASSYDRANTGELFF. CDR3 DNA: TGTGCCAGCAGTTACGACAGGGCTAACACCGGGGAGCTGTTTTTT.

CDR3 residues: CASSLQGAPEQYF. CDR3 sequence (DNA): TGTGCCAGCAGTTTACAGGGGGCTCCGGAGCAGTACTTC. The V gene is TRBV28, the J gene TRBJ2-7; 8 nucleotides match TRBD1. CDR3 length: 13 amino acids. V shed 2 bases, J shed 7 bases, and the junction held 4 bases outside the gene matches. The germline CDR1 and CDR2 sequences are MDHEN and SYDVKM.

This chain joins TRBV5-4 and TRBJ2-7; tentative D call: TRBD2 (6 bases). The germline CDR1 and CDR2 sequences are SGHNT and YYREEE (reference sequence). V was clipped by 0 bases and J by 3 bases, with 10 bases between them. This CDR3 has 14 residues. In DNA form, the CDR3 reads TGTGCCAGCAGCTTGGCCAACGGGGGCTACGAGCAGTACTTC. Protein product: CASSLANGGYEQYF.

This clone was recorded a few times. The chain couples TRBV7-2 to TRBJ2-7, with D possibly being TRBD1 (6 bases). The CDR3 has 11 residues. Trimming left V 6 bases short and J 7 bases short, with 10 bases between. Germline lookup yields CDR1 SGHTA and CDR2 FQGNSA. In DNA, the CDR3 is TGTGCCAGCAGTAATACAGGGGAGCAGTACTTC. It translates to CASSNTGEQYF. The complete variable domain, with remaining parts taken from reference TRBV7-2 and TRBJ2-7, reads GAGVSQSPSNKVTEKGKDVELRCDPISGHTALYWYRQSLGQGLEFLIYFQGNSAPDKSGLPSDRFSAERTGGSVSTLTIQRTQQEDSAVYLCASSNTGEQYFGPGTRLTVT.